The 32 T cell receptor beta chains given below trace back to one sample, sequenced in a study of shared clonotypes between healthy human individuals. The naive CD8 subset, CD45RO-negative cells positively selected for CCR7, excluded terminally differentiated effector memory CD45RA+ cells. Profiled with immunoSEQ multiplex PCR; TCRdb holds only in-frame clones, not every one. Of millions of clones in the sample, around 93% were seen once. The sequenced sample was naive CD8+ T cells from PBMCs. These TCRs come from a man aged 18 to 35 in good health. Some clones in this sample may be carry-over from other donors' samples.

This chain connects TRBV11-2 to TRBJ1-1, with 7 positions matching TRBD1. Unmatched junction bases numbered 4, after V lost 5 bases and J lost 1 base. CDR1 and CDR2 from the germline V gene are SGHAT and FQNNGV. The CDR3 runs 14 residues. The CDR3 DNA follows: TGTGCCAGCAGCCGGGGACAGAAGAACACTGAAGCTTTCTTT. The encoded protein is CASSRGQKNTEAFF.

This clone has a single count. The V gene is TRBV9, the J gene TRBJ2-1; no clear D. CDR3 length equals 18 residues. Trimming cost V 2 bases and J 2 bases, with 20 bases left between them. CDR1 SGDLS and CDR2 YYNGEE come from the germline V gene. The CDR3 here is CASSVTRAVTPTYNEQFF. Here the CDR3 DNA reads TGTGCCAGCAGCGTCACAAGGGCGGTCACACCCACCTACAATGAGCAGTTCTTC.

Comment on this clone: This sample includes further DNA sequences coding for the same CDR3. The chain carries TRBV6-5 and TRBJ2-7, with 10 bases matching TRBD2. Trimming took 0 bases from V and 1 from J; bases not matched to a gene: 0. Germline V gene sequence: CDR1 MNHEY, CDR2 SVGAGI. The CDR3 is 15 amino acids. CDR3: CASSYSLAGSYEQYF. CDR3 in DNA: TGTGCCAGCAGTTACTCACTAGCGGGATCCTACGAGCAGTACTTC.

The V gene is TRBV27, the J gene TRBJ2-7; TRBD2 might be the D (5 bases). V was clipped by 2 bases and J by 6 bases, with 14 bases between them. The CDR3 consists of 14 residues. Germline V gives CDR1 MNHEY, CDR2 SMNVEV (reference sequence). The CDR3 nucleotides read TGTGCCAGCAGTTTAGGGCTAGCCCTTGGCGAGCAGTACTTC. It is translated as CASSLGLALGEQYF.

The table lists this clone with a few counts. The rearrangement joins TRBV4-1 to TRBJ1-2; the D is unclear. V lost 4 bases and J lost 4, with 10 bases in between. The germline V gene has CDR1 MGHRA and CDR2 YSYEKL. The CDR3 runs to 13 residues. CDR3 residues: CASSRERAYGYTF. The CDR3, as DNA: TGCGCCAGCAGCCGAGAAAGGGCCTATGGCTACACCTTC.

The J gene is TRBJ2-7, the V gene TRBV13; 7 bases fit TRBD2. The V gene end was trimmed by 2 bases and the J gene end by 4 bases; junction bases not matched to a gene: 5. Germline V gene lookup returns CDR1 PRHDT and CDR2 FYEKMQ (reference sequence). The CDR3 covers 14 residues. In DNA form, the CDR3 reads TGTGCCAGCAGCTTAAGCGGGAAGCTATACGAGCAGTACTTC. Translation gives CASSLSGKLYEQYF.

This rearrangement joins TRBV27 to TRBJ2-1, with a tentative D call TRBD1 (6 bases). Deletions cut 6 bases from V and 9 bases from J, with 12 bases between. Germline V gives CDR1 MNHEY, CDR2 SMNVEV (reference sequence). CDR3 length: 12 residues. CDR3 residues: CASRQGFSEQFF. CDR3 in DNA: TGTGCCAGCAGACAGGGTTTCAGTGAGCAGTTCTTC.

This clone was counted once. Distinct nucleotide sequences in the sample also encode this CDR3. The gene calls are TRBV7-9 and TRBJ2-1, with TRBD2 as a possible D gene (6 bases). Germline CDR1 SEHNR, CDR2 FQNEAQ (reference sequence). Trimming removed 6 bases from V and 0 bases from J, with 12 bases in between. The CDR3 length is 15 residues. DNA for the CDR3: TGTGCCAGCAGTCTTCTCGGGAGCTCCTACAATGAGCAGTTCTTC. This sequence encodes CASSLLGSSYNEQFF.

Remarks on this clone: Other DNA sequences of this sample code for an identical CDR3. The CDR3: CASSLGRNEQFF. In nucleotides, the CDR3 is TGCGCCAGCAGCTTGGGACGAAATGAGCAGTTCTTC. The chain employs TRBV5-1 and TRBJ2-1; unclear D gene. The CDR3 runs to 12 residues. CDR1 and CDR2 (germline): SGHRS, YFSETQ. V was pared by 0 bases and J by 7 bases, with 5 bases between.

The genes are TRBV27 and TRBJ2-3, with TRBD1 as a possible D gene (6 bases). V was trimmed by 5 bases and J by 0 bases, leaving 21 bases between them. The CDR3 runs to 18 residues. The V gene's germline CDR1 is MNHEY and CDR2 SMNVEV (reference sequence). This CDR3 reads CASSRAGALSISTDTQYF. In DNA form, the CDR3 reads TGTGCCAGCAGTAGGGCAGGGGCCCTCTCAATTAGCACAGATACGCAGTATTTT.

The chain is built from TRBV4-1 and TRBJ1-2, with TRBD1 as a possible D gene (6 bases). CDR3 length: 18 residues. CDR1 and CDR2 from the germline V gene are MGHRA and YSYEKL. V dropped 1 base and J dropped 1 base, with 19 bases sitting between them. The CDR3 nucleotides read TGCGCCAGCAGCCAAGGGGGCCAAGGGGACAAAATTAACTATGGCTACACCTTC. Protein sequence: CASSQGGQGDKINYGYTF.

The genes are TRBV7-9 and TRBJ2-3; D ambiguous. Trimming shortened V by 0 bases and J by 2 bases, and 18 bases separated the two germline ends. CDR3 size: 18 residues. Germline assignment: CDR1 SEHNR and CDR2 FQNEAQ (reference sequence). Here the CDR3 reads CASSLALRVADFTDTQYF. The CDR3 bases are TGTGCCAGCAGCTTAGCCCTTAGGGTAGCAGACTTCACAGATACGCAGTATTTT.

The chain employs TRBV27 and TRBJ2-5; 7 bases are a match to TRBD1. This CDR3 is 14 amino acids long. V dropped 5 bases and J dropped 1; count of bases not matched to a gene: 4. Germline CDR1 reads MNHEY; CDR2 reads SMNVEV (reference sequence). CDR3 region: CASSHHRGQETQYF. CDR3 bases: TGTGCCAGCAGTCACCACAGGGGCCAAGAGACCCAGTACTTC.

The rearrangement links TRBV6-5 to TRBJ2-7, with D possibly matching TRBD2 (5 bases). The V end was cut by 6 bases, the J end by 2 bases, with 17 bases between. CDR1 MNHEY and CDR2 SVGAGI come from the germline V gene. The CDR3 sequence is 15 residues long. The CDR3 DNA reads as TGTGCCAGCAGCCCCCCGGGAATTCCGGCCTACGAGCAGTACTTC. This sequence encodes CASSPPGIPAYEQYF.

V usage is TRBV2 and J usage is TRBJ1-1, with unresolved D. Trimming pared 8 bases from V and 1 base from J, leaving 14 bases between. The CDR3 consists of 14 residues. The germline gives CDR1 SNHLY, CDR2 FYNNEI. The CDR3 DNA reads TGTGCCAGCCTGATCGGGTTATCGAACACTGAAGCTTTCTTT. It codes for CASLIGLSNTEAFF.

The J gene is TRBJ2-1, the V gene TRBV27; 10 positions match TRBD2. The junction had 8 bases not matched to a gene; V was cut back by 5 bases and J by 4 bases. CDR3 size: 16 residues. Looked up from germline, CDR1 is MNHEY and CDR2 is SMNVEV (reference sequence). CDR3 residues: CASSPRTSGPYNEQFF. The CDR3 nucleotides read TGTGCCAGCAGTCCGCGGACTAGCGGACCGTACAATGAGCAGTTCTTC.

The chain couples TRBV2 to TRBJ2-5; 7 bases agree with TRBD2. CDR1 SNHLY and CDR2 FYNNEI come from the germline V gene. This CDR3 has 15 amino acids. The V segment lost 6 bases and the J segment 5 bases; nucleotides outside the gene matches: 12. The CDR3 nucleotides are TGTGCCAGCAGGGGGGAGGGCGGATGGGCGGAGACCCAGTACTTC. It encodes CASRGEGGWAETQYF.

On this clone itself: Different DNA sequences within this sample yield the same CDR3. The chain has TRBV28 and TRBJ2-1, with no clear D. Germline V gives CDR1 MDHEN, CDR2 SYDVKM. This CDR3 has 12 amino acids. The V end was cut by 2 bases, the J end by 8 bases, with 7 bases between. DNA of the CDR3: TGTGCCAGCAGTTTAGGGTCCGATGAGCAGTTCTTC. Translation: CASSLGSDEQFF. The full variable domain, completed using reference TRBV28 and TRBJ2-1, is DVKVTQSSRYLVKRTGEKVFLECVQDMDHENMFWYRQDPGLGLRLIYFSYDVKMKEKGDIPEGYSVSREKKERFSLILESASTNQTSMYLCASSLGSDEQFFGPGTRLTVL.

V and J are TRBV5-1 and TRBJ1-1, with D tentatively TRBD1 (5 bases). The V gene's germline CDR1 is SGHRS and CDR2 YFSETQ. Trimming stripped 3 bases from V and 3 bases from J, with 12 bases between. This CDR3 has 14 residues. This CDR3 is CASSSRVGDTEAFF. CDR3 coding DNA: TGCGCCAGCAGCTCCAGGGTAGGGGACACTGAAGCTTTCTTT.

This rearrangement joins TRBV5-4 to TRBJ2-3; D may match TRBD1 or TRBD2 (5 bases each). Germline assignment: CDR1 SGHNT and CDR2 YYREEE (reference sequence). The CDR3 consists of 16 residues. Trimming cost V 4 bases and J 2 bases, with 17 bases left between them. The CDR3 loop reads CASSLSTVRDTDTQYF. The DNA for the CDR3 is TGTGCCAGCAGCCTCTCGACAGTACGGGACACAGATACGCAGTATTTT. The whole variable domain, remainder taken from reference TRBV5-4 and TRBJ2-3, is ETGVTQSPTHLIKTRGQQVTLRCSSQSGHNTVSWYQQALGQGPQFIFQYYREEENGRGNFPPRFSGLQFPNYSSELNVNALELDDSALYLCASSLSTVRDTDTQYFGPGTRLTVL.

The gene calls are TRBV9 and TRBJ2-1; 7 bases match TRBD1. Trimming at V came to 0 bases and at J to 3 bases, leaving 3 bases not matched to a gene. This CDR3 is 15 amino acids long. Germline V lookup: CDR1 SGDLS, CDR2 YYNGEE. The CDR3 region is CASSVVQGLYNEQFF. For the CDR3, the DNA is TGTGCCAGCAGCGTAGTACAGGGGCTCTACAATGAGCAGTTCTTC.

This chain links TRBV14 with TRBJ1-1; D call uncertain. CDR3 length equals 14 residues. Germline V gene lookup returns CDR1 SGHDN and CDR2 FVKESK. The germline V and J ends were trimmed by 0 bases and 2 bases, with 7 bases remaining between them. This chain's CDR3 is CASSQDWGNTEAFF. As DNA, the CDR3 is TGTGCCAGCAGCCAAGATTGGGGTAACACTGAAGCTTTCTTT. Combining the CDR3 with reference TRBV14 and TRBJ1-1 gives the whole variable domain EAGVTQFPSHSVIEKGQTVTLRCDPISGHDNLYWYRRVMGKEIKFLLHFVKESKQDESGMPNNRFLAERTGGTYSTLKVQPAELEDSGVYFCASSQDWGNTEAFFGQGTRLTVV.

With respect to this clone: Other DNA sequences within the sample encode an identical CDR3. This chain connects TRBV27 to TRBJ2-7; 9 bases are a match to TRBD1. CDR3 length: 14 amino acids. Germline V gives CDR1 MNHEY, CDR2 SMNVEV (reference sequence). The V and J ends lost 6 bases and 3 bases, in that order; junction bases with no gene match: 6. This CDR3 is CASSLGQGYYEQYF. Written as DNA, the CDR3 is TGTGCCAGCAGCCTGGGACAGGGATACTACGAGCAGTACTTC.

This clone is a singleton in its sample. This chain joins TRBV28 and TRBJ2-7; TRBD2 agrees at 14 bases. Germline CDR1 MDHEN, CDR2 SYDVKM. The CDR3 sequence is 19 residues long. The V and J ends lost 4 bases and 0 bases, in that order; junction bases with no gene match: 11. The CDR3 nucleotides read TGTGCCAGCAGTTCGACTCCGGGACTAGCGGGAGCGACCTCCTACGAGCAGTACTTC. It encodes CASSSTPGLAGATSYEQYF.

The chain joins TRBV7-9 to TRBJ2-7; TRBD2 matches 10 bases. The CDR3 covers 16 residues. Per germline, CDR1 SEHNR and CDR2 FQNEAQ (reference sequence). J gave up 4 bases and V 5 bases, and 11 bases lay outside the gene matches. The CDR3 region is CASSPRLAGGTYEQYF. Written as DNA, the CDR3 is TGTGCCAGCAGCCCTCGATTAGCGGGAGGAACATACGAGCAGTACTTC.

This clone was seen only once. The gene calls are TRBV19 and TRBJ1-4; D uncertain. The germline V and J ends were trimmed by 4 bases and 15 bases, with 18 bases remaining between them. This CDR3 comprises 13 residues. Germline assignment: CDR1 LNHDA and CDR2 SQIVND (reference sequence). The CDR3 here is CASSTGWTGSVFF. In nucleotides, the CDR3 is TGTGCCAGTAGTACAGGATGGACCGGATCGGTGTTTTTT.

The chain couples TRBV6-5 to TRBJ2-6; D gene unclear. The CDR3 loop spans 14 amino acids. Trimming took off 6 bases at V and 4 bases at J, with 10 bases between the two ends. Germline-derived CDR1 and CDR2 are MNHEY and SVGAGI. In nucleotides, the CDR3 is TGTGCCAGCAGCCCCCAATCCGGGGCCAACGTCCTGACTTTC. Amino acid sequence: CASSPQSGANVLTF.

This chain uses TRBV7-2 with TRBJ2-7; 7 nucleotides agree with TRBD2. Germline V gene data show CDR1 as SGHTA and CDR2 as FQGNSA. The CDR3 runs 15 residues. With V trimmed by 3 bases and J by 6 bases, 11 bases remained unmatched. This chain's CDR3 is CASSLARDYSSEQYF. CDR3 nucleotides: TGTGCCAGCAGCTTGGCCCGGGACTACTCTAGCGAGCAGTACTTC.

The V and J genes are TRBV29-1 and TRBJ2-7; TRBD2 agrees at 11 bases. The CDR3 covers 15 residues. Germline V gives CDR1 SQVTM, CDR2 ANQGSEA. The junction had 9 bases not matched to a gene; V was cut back by 4 bases and J by 4 bases. The CDR3 coding sequence is TGCAGCGTTGGGACTAGCGGGCCGAGGCAATACGAGCAGTACTTC. It is translated as CSVGTSGPRQYEQYF.

With regard to this clone: In the same sample, other DNA sequences code for this CDR3. As DNA, the CDR3 is TGTGCCAGCAGCTTAGTGATCGGGGAGCTGTTTTTT. It translates to CASSLVIGELFF. The rearrangement uses TRBV7-9 and TRBJ2-2; D gene uncertain. This CDR3 region has 12 residues. V lost 1 base and J lost 7, with 4 bases in between. Germline V gene data show CDR1 as SEHNR and CDR2 as FQNEAQ (reference sequence).

The chain carries TRBV2 and TRBJ2-7, with a tentative D call TRBD1 (5 bases). CDR1 is SNHLY, CDR2 FYNNEI, per germline. The V gene lost 2 bases and the J gene lost 6 bases, with 14 bases spanning the gap. This CDR3 comprises 14 residues. CDR3 region: CASSEKGFVLEQYF. The DNA for the CDR3 is TGTGCCAGCAGTGAAAAGGGGTTTGTACTCGAGCAGTACTTC.

The chain has TRBV27 and TRBJ2-2, with D maybe TRBD1 (5 bases). Trimming removed 2 bases at V and 10 bases at J, with 17 bases between. The CDR3 spans 15 residues. From germline, CDR1 is MNHEY and CDR2 SMNVEV (reference sequence). The CDR3: CASSLGWSLGEELFF. DNA of the CDR3: TGTGCCAGCAGTTTAGGGTGGTCTTTAGGGGAGGAGCTGTTTTTT.